The 18 T cell receptor beta chains presented below share a single source sample, sequenced in a study of CD8 T cells in Susac syndrome. The RNA, 0.5 to 1 ug, was put through reverse transcription using random hexamers. TCRdb passed the immunoSEQ multiplex PCR reads through MiXCR, listing each CDR3 protein once. The sample contains around 270,000 distinct CDR3 sequences, 75% to 85% of which appear only once. The sequenced sample consisted of CD8+ T cells from PBMCs. The source of these receptors is a human donor with multiple sclerosis.

A remark on this clonotype: Relative to the germline gene, one junction end is altered; a read error may explain this. The CDR3: CASSRLITTEVFF. CDR3 nucleotide sequence: TGTGCCAGCAGTCGACTCATAACGACTGAAGTTTTCTTT. The V gene is TRBV12-3 or TRBV12-4, the J gene TRBJ1-1; no clear D gene. The CDR3 is made up of 13 amino acids.

The chain is built from TRBV11-2 and TRBJ1-5; unclear D gene. Trimming pared 5 bases from V and 6 bases from J, leaving 11 bases between. The germline V gene has CDR1 SGHAT and CDR2 FQNNGV. The CDR3 consists of 13 residues. CDR3 region: CASSPPWGQPQHF. The CDR3 nucleotides are TGTGCCAGCAGCCCCCCTTGGGGTCAGCCCCAGCATTTT.

The chain carries TRBV6-5 and TRBJ2-7, with D perhaps TRBD1 (6 bases). Looked up from germline, CDR1 is MNHEY and CDR2 is SVGAGI. Trimming shortened V by 4 bases and J by 7 bases, and 11 bases separated the two germline ends. This CDR3 contains 12 residues. CDR3 protein: CASSFDRSEQYF. CDR3 sequence (DNA): TGTGCCAGCAGTTTCGACAGGTCGGAGCAGTACTTC.

This chain links TRBV5-4 with TRBJ1-1; D is uncertain. The CDR3 spans 15 residues. Trimming removed 4 bases from V and 0 bases from J, with 13 bases in between. Per germline, CDR1 SGHNT and CDR2 YYREEE (reference sequence). The CDR3 bases are TGTGCCAGCAGCACCACCTGGAACGTGAACACTGAAGCTTTCTTT. Translation: CASSTTWNVNTEAFF.

This clonotype turned up a few times. V usage is TRBV2 and J usage is TRBJ2-3; 8 bases are shared with TRBD2. CDR3 size: 14 residues. Germline CDR1 is SNHLY and CDR2 is FYNNEI. Trimming cost V 11 bases and J 1 base; bases outside gene matches: 8. CDR3 residues: CASRGGTGTDTQYF. CDR3 sequence (DNA): TGTGCCTCCCGCGGGGGGACGGGCACAGATACGCAGTATTTT.

CDR3 DNA: TGTGCCAGCAGCGTAGACAGGTCCTATGGCTACACCTTC. It specifies CASSVDRSYGYTF. This chain joins TRBV6-5 and TRBJ1-2; tentative D call: TRBD1 (6 bases). This CDR3 is 13 amino acids long. Between the trimmed V and J ends, which lost 6 bases and 4 bases, there was a span of 12 bases. The germline V gene has CDR1 MNHEY and CDR2 SVGAGI.

The chain combines TRBV12-3 or TRBV12-4 with TRBJ1-4; D is uncertain. The CDR3 sequence is 14 residues long. Deletions cut 4 bases from V and 7 bases from J, with 13 bases between. Here the CDR3 DNA reads TGTGCCAGCAGTTCCATTCGGGAGCTTGAAAAACTGTTTTTT. It specifies CASSSIRELEKLFF.

The V gene is TRBV7-2, the J gene TRBJ2-1, with 7 bases aligning to TRBD2. The ends lost 1 base at V and 4 bases at J; junction bases unmatched: 7. CDR1 and CDR2 (germline): SGHTA, FQGNSA. CDR3 length equals 16 residues. The CDR3 loop is CASSLVGGPEYNEQFF. Written as DNA, the CDR3 is TGTGCCAGCAGCTTAGTGGGAGGGCCCGAGTACAATGAGCAGTTCTTC.

This chain's CDR3 is CSARFRSGSRIDEQFF. DNA of the CDR3: TGCAGTGCTAGATTCCGTAGCGGGAGTAGGATCGATGAGCAGTTCTTC. V and J are TRBV20-1 and TRBJ2-1, with TRBD2 identical over 9 bases. From germline, CDR1 is DFQATT and CDR2 SNEGSKA (reference sequence). V lost 2 bases, J lost 8 bases, and 13 bases stayed unmatched. The CDR3 sequence is 16 residues long.

Concerning this clonotype itself: The junction departs from the called germline gene at one end, perhaps through a read error. V is TRBV5-5 and J is TRBJ1-1, with 7 bases fitting TRBD1. The CDR3 totals 14 residues. In germline, CDR1 is SGHKS, CDR2 YYEKEE (reference sequence). The CDR3 nucleotides are TGTGCCAGCAGCGCACAGGGGAAGAACACTGGAGCTTTCTTT. Protein product: CASSAQGKNTGAFF.

This sequence joins TRBV28 and TRBJ2-1; a weak D match, TRBD1 (6 bases). Germline-derived CDR1 and CDR2 are MDHEN and SYDVKM. Deletions cut 3 bases from V and 0 bases from J, with 12 bases between. CDR3 length: 16 residues. The CDR3 loop is CASSLSPDSSYNEQFF. CDR3 in DNA: TGTGCCAGCAGTTTGTCCCCGGACAGCTCCTACAATGAGCAGTTCTTC.

V gene TRBV19 combines with J gene TRBJ1-1, with TRBD1 as a possible D gene (6 bases). Germline CDR1 and CDR2: LNHDA and SQIVND (reference sequence). Trimming removed 7 bases from V and 1 base from J, with 13 bases in between. The CDR3 consists of 14 residues. In DNA, the CDR3 is TGTGCCAGTACCGCCTTACAGGGGAACACTGAAGCTTTCTTT. Protein: CASTALQGNTEAFF.

The CDR3 reads CASTERSTDTQYF. For the CDR3, the DNA is TGTGCCAGTACGGAGCGGAGCACAGATACGCAGTATTTT. V and J are TRBV19 and TRBJ2-3, with TRBD2 as a possible D gene (5 bases). Trimming cost V 7 bases and J 0 bases, with 8 bases left between them. CDR1 and CDR2 (germline): LNHDA, SQIVND (reference sequence). The CDR3 loop spans 13 amino acids.

This clonotype appeared many times. V usage is TRBV9 and J usage is TRBJ2-7; TRBD2 might be the D (6 bases). The CDR3 loop spans 11 amino acids. V was trimmed by 7 bases and J by 4 bases, leaving 9 bases between them. Germline V gives CDR1 SGDLS, CDR2 YYNGEE. The CDR3 sequence is CASSAGYEQYF. DNA for the CDR3: TGTGCCAGCTCTGCGGGGTACGAGCAGTACTTC.

The chain links TRBV25-1 to TRBJ2-7, with D hard to call. CDR3 length: 12 residues. Looked up from germline, CDR1 is MGHDK and CDR2 is SYGVNS. V was shortened by 3 bases and J by 2 bases, with 5 bases between the two germline ends. The CDR3 coding sequence is TGTGCCAGCAGTGATCAGGCCTACGAGCAGTACTTC. Amino acid sequence: CASSDQAYEQYF.

The chain joins TRBV4-1 to TRBJ1-5, with a tentative D call TRBD1 (6 bases). The V gene lost 3 bases and the J gene lost 1 base, with 13 bases spanning the gap. The CDR3 sequence is 16 residues long. The germline gives CDR1 MGHRA, CDR2 YSYEKL. The CDR3 coding sequence is TGCGCCAGCAGCCACCTCGGGACACCAAGCAATCAGCCCCAGCATTTT. Its translation is CASSHLGTPSNQPQHF.

The rearrangement uses TRBV25-1 and TRBJ2-1; D possibly corresponds to TRBD2 (5 bases). V was shortened by 3 bases and J by 4 bases, with 10 bases between the two germline ends. The CDR3 spans 14 residues. In germline, CDR1 is MGHDK, CDR2 SYGVNS. The CDR3 DNA follows: TGTGCCAGCAGTGATAGCGAAACTTACAATGAGCAGTTCTTC. Its translation is CASSDSETYNEQFF.

CDR3 protein: CASRPGQGNSPLHF. CDR3 DNA: TGTGCCAGCCGTCCGGGACAGGGTAATTCACCCCTCCACTTT. This rearrangement joins TRBV6-5 to TRBJ1-6, with TRBD1 matching over 9 bases. In germline, CDR1 is MNHEY, CDR2 SVGAGI. With V trimmed by 8 bases and J by 6 bases, 5 bases remained unmatched. The CDR3 totals 14 residues.